Each of the 30 T cell receptor beta chains below was sequenced from the same sample in a study of beta chain features in type 1 diabetes. The isolated RNA, all of it, was reverse transcribed, so expressed TCRB transcripts were what got sequenced. Produced via immunoSEQ multiplex PCR; TCRdb's table is partial and in-frame only. The sample holds 140,000 to 150,000 clones, roughly 48% seen once. The specimen was Tregs from blood. These receptor sequences come from a young man in good health.

The V call is TRBV25-1, the J call TRBJ2-3; 8 bases fit TRBD2. There are 16 residues in the CDR3. J lost 5 bases, V lost 1 base, and 8 bases had no gene match. Germline-derived CDR1 and CDR2 are MGHDK and SYGVNS. This CDR3 is CASSEFSGGPGDTQYF. The CDR3 coding sequence is TGTGCCAGCAGTGAATTCTCGGGAGGGCCCGGAGATACGCAGTATTTT.

A few counts support this clone. The rearrangement uses TRBV7-2 and TRBJ2-4; 8 bases agree with TRBD1. CDR1 and CDR2 (germline): SGHTA, FQGNSA. The CDR3 is 13 amino acids. Trimming cost V 5 bases and J 6 bases; bases outside gene matches: 3. The CDR3: CASSAGQGNIQYF. The CDR3, as DNA: TGTGCCAGCAGCGCTGGACAGGGAAACATTCAGTACTTC.

Details on this clone: One end of the junction does not line up with germline, which may come from a read error. The chain uses TRBV2 and TRBJ1-6; 7 nucleotides agree with TRBD1. Germline CDR1 is SNHLY and CDR2 is FYNNEI. The CDR3 consists of 11 residues. CDR3 amino acids: CASKTTGTDSF. DNA for the CDR3: TGTGCCAGCAAGACCACCGGGACAGATAGCTTT.

CDR3 residues: CASSQGTGLDTQYF. CDR3 bases: TGCGCCAGCAGCCAAGGGACAGGGCTTGATACGCAGTATTTT. V is TRBV4-3 and J is TRBJ2-3, with TRBD1 identical over 8 bases. Trimming cost V 1 base and J 6 bases; bases outside gene matches: 3. Germline V gives CDR1 LGHNA, CDR2 YSLEER. This CDR3 is 14 amino acids long.

The sample holds one count of this clone. CDR3 nucleotides: TGTGCCAGCAGCGCGAGACAGCCGTACCAAGAGACCCAGTACTTC. Amino acids: CASSARQPYQETQYF. The chain combines TRBV7-9 with TRBJ2-5, with a weak D call TRBD1 (5 bases). CDR1 and CDR2 from the germline V gene are SEHNR and FQNEAQ (reference sequence). Trimming stripped 5 bases from V and 0 bases from J, with 13 bases between. The CDR3 has 15 residues.

Here the CDR3 reads CASSLGLYLGGDEQFF. The CDR3 DNA is TGCGCCAGCAGCTTAGGACTCTACCTTGGGGGCGATGAGCAGTTCTTC. V and J are TRBV5-1 and TRBJ2-1, with D maybe TRBD1 (6 bases). The V end was cut by 2 bases, the J end by 8 bases, with 20 bases between. The germline CDR1 and CDR2 sequences are SGHRS and YFSETQ. The CDR3 contains 16 residues.

This clone showed up just a few times. V gene TRBV7-3 combines with J gene TRBJ1-6; 7 positions match TRBD1. This CDR3 has 16 amino acids. Per germline, CDR1 SGHTA and CDR2 FQGTGA. The junction had 12 bases not matched to a gene; V was cut back by 5 bases and J by 8 bases. This CDR3 reads CASSPSGTAKYSPLHF. The CDR3 DNA sequence: TGTGCCAGCAGCCCTTCCGGGACAGCAAAATATTCACCCCTCCACTTT.

This clone was counted a few times. J is TRBJ1-2 and V is TRBV29-1; D might be TRBD1 (5 bases). This CDR3 contains 13 residues. Trimming shortened V by 6 bases and J by 8 bases, and 19 bases separated the two germline ends. CDR1 and CDR2 (germline): SQVTM, ANQGSEA. This chain's CDR3 is CSVLVLQGEGYTF. In nucleotides, the CDR3 is TGCAGCGTCCTTGTCCTGCAGGGTGAAGGCTACACCTTC. The variable domain in full, completed from reference TRBV29-1 and TRBJ1-2, reads SAVISQKPSRDICQRGTSLTIQCQVDSQVTMMFWYRQQPGQSLTLIATANQGSEATYESGFVIDKFPISRPNLTFSTLTVSNMSPEDSSIYLCSVLVLQGEGYTFGSGTRLTVV.

V usage is TRBV19 and J usage is TRBJ2-5; maybe TRBD2 (6 bases). The CDR3 totals 14 residues. CDR1 is LNHDA, CDR2 SQIVND, per germline (reference sequence). The germline V and J ends were trimmed by 8 bases and 5 bases, with 18 bases remaining between them. Written as DNA, the CDR3 is TGTGCCAGTTCGGAGGGGATGGGAGGCGAGACCCAGTACTTC. It translates to CASSEGMGGETQYF.

The chain recombines TRBV7-9 with TRBJ2-7, with 11 bases matching TRBD2. From germline, CDR1 is SEHNR and CDR2 FQNEAQ (reference sequence). This CDR3 is 16 amino acids long. V lost 5 bases, J lost 2 bases, and 8 bases stayed unmatched. The CDR3 DNA reads TGTGCCAGCAGCCCACGACTAGCGGGGATGACCTACGAGCAGTACTTC. Translation: CASSPRLAGMTYEQYF.

This clone was counted a single time. This chain links TRBV10-3 with TRBJ2-7; D possibly corresponds to TRBD1 (6 bases). Trimming took 6 bases from V and 2 from J, leaving 11 bases between them. The CDR3 has 13 amino acids. CDR1 and CDR2 from the germline V gene are ENHRY and SYGVKD. The CDR3 sequence is CAIRARTAYEQYF. CDR3 in DNA: TGTGCCATCAGAGCGCGGACAGCCTACGAGCAGTACTTC.

The chain's CDR3 is CASSPTRGRETQYF. CDR3 nucleotide sequence: TGTGCCAGCAGTCCAACCAGGGGGCGAGAGACCCAGTACTTC. The chain combines TRBV6-5 with TRBJ2-5, with 8 nucleotides matching TRBD1. CDR1 is MNHEY and CDR2 is SVGAGI in the germline V gene. The CDR3 spans 14 residues. Trimming removed 5 bases from V and 4 bases from J; junction bases left unmatched: 6.

This chain connects TRBV11-2 to TRBJ2-1, with unresolved D. The V end lost 1 base, the J end lost 7 bases, and 8 bases lay between the germline ends. The CDR3 is made up of 13 amino acids. CDR1 SGHAT and CDR2 FQNNGV come from the germline V gene. This CDR3 reads CASSLGFENEQFF. The CDR3 DNA sequence: TGTGCCAGCAGCTTAGGGTTTGAGAATGAGCAGTTCTTC.

The chain couples TRBV4-1 to TRBJ1-2; TRBD1 might be the D (5 bases). The CDR3 extends over 16 amino acids. In germline, CDR1 is MGHRA, CDR2 YSYEKL. Trimming cost V 1 base and J 8 bases, with 20 bases left between them. CDR3 in amino acids: CASSQVPGRYSRGYTF. The DNA for the CDR3 is TGCGCCAGCAGCCAAGTTCCAGGGAGGTATTCGAGGGGCTACACCTTC.

The V and J genes are TRBV29-1 and TRBJ2-2, with 8 bases lining up with TRBD2. V was pared by 0 bases and J by 3 bases, with 6 bases of the junction left unmatched. This CDR3 has 16 residues. Looked up from germline, CDR1 is SQVTM and CDR2 is ANQGSEA. CDR3 sequence: CSVEDLAGGYTGELFF. The CDR3 coding sequence is TGCAGCGTTGAAGATCTAGCGGGCGGTTACACCGGGGAGCTGTTTTTT.

This clone appeared once. V is TRBV6-5 and J is TRBJ2-1, with a tentative D call TRBD2 (6 bases). The CDR3 spans 15 residues. V lost 6 bases to trimming and J lost 2 bases, with 14 bases between them. Looked up from germline, CDR1 is MNHEY and CDR2 is SVGAGI. The CDR3 protein is CASSPAGLPYNEQFF. DNA of the CDR3: TGTGCCAGCAGCCCCGCGGGACTTCCCTACAATGAGCAGTTCTTC.

This rearrangement joins TRBV5-4 to TRBJ1-1; possible D gene TRBD1, 6 bases. The V end lost 4 bases, the J end lost 0 bases, and 13 bases lay between the germline ends. Germline CDR1 and CDR2: SGHNT and YYREEE (reference sequence). The CDR3 covers 15 residues. The CDR3 loop reads CASSVEQGMNTEAFF. The CDR3 DNA reads TGTGCCAGCAGCGTAGAACAGGGAATGAACACTGAAGCTTTCTTT.

V gene TRBV7-8 combines with J gene TRBJ2-7, with D perhaps matching TRBD2 (5 bases). Germline V CDR1 and CDR2: SGHVS, FQNEAQ. The CDR3 is 15 residues long. V dropped 4 bases and J dropped 3 bases, with 16 bases sitting between them. Here the CDR3 DNA reads TGTGCCAGCAGCTCGCAGAGGGCCCTTAACTACGAGCAGTACTTC. This gives the protein CASSSQRALNYEQYF.

A note on this clone: Other DNA sequences in the sample encode the same CDR3. The V gene is TRBV15, the J gene TRBJ2-3; D is possibly TRBD2 (5 bases). Trimming removed 1 base at V and 0 bases at J, with 5 bases between. CDR1 is LNHNV, CDR2 YYDKDF, per germline (reference sequence). This CDR3 has 14 amino acids. In DNA, the CDR3 is TGTGCCACCAGCAGAGGCGGGAGCACAGATACGCAGTATTTT. It yields the protein CATSRGGSTDTQYF.

This clone was detected only once. Other DNA sequences in this specimen translate into the identical CDR3. V gene TRBV5-1 combines with J gene TRBJ1-1, with 9 bases matching TRBD1. The ends lost 4 bases at V and 5 bases at J; junction bases unmatched: 3. From germline, CDR1 is SGHRS and CDR2 YFSETQ. The CDR3 covers 13 residues. Here the CDR3 DNA reads TGCGCCAGCAGCAGCGACAGGGGGACTGAAGCTTTCTTT. Translating gives CASSSDRGTEAFF.

The CDR3: CASSSRLHYNEQFF. CDR3 nucleotides: TGTGCCAGTAGTAGCCGACTCCACTACAATGAGCAGTTCTTC. This rearrangement joins TRBV19 to TRBJ2-1; D is ambiguous. This CDR3 is built from 14 residues. Trimming left V 4 bases short and J 3 bases short, with 10 bases between. Germline lookup yields CDR1 LNHDA and CDR2 SQIVND (reference sequence).

In its sample, this clone was seen a few times. V and J are TRBV5-1 and TRBJ1-4; 8 bases match TRBD1. The germline gives CDR1 SGHRS, CDR2 YFSETQ. J was trimmed by 0 bases and V by 0 bases; bases with no gene match: 4. The CDR3 is made up of 17 amino acids. The CDR3 DNA reads as TGCGCCAGCAGCTTGGGGACAGGGAGGACAACTAATGAAAAACTGTTTTTT. Translation gives CASSLGTGRTTNEKLFF.

The chain has TRBV15 and TRBJ2-3, with 13 positions matching TRBD2. The trim removed 4 bases at V and 6 bases at J, leaving 7 bases unmatched. This CDR3 has 16 residues. In germline, CDR1 is LNHNV, CDR2 YYDKDF (reference sequence). CDR3 loop: CATSTSGLAGRDTQYF. In DNA, the CDR3 is TGTGCCACCAGCACTTCGGGACTAGCGGGACGTGATACGCAGTATTTT. Looking up the rest from reference TRBV15 and TRBJ2-3 gives the full variable domain: DAMVIQNPRYQVTQFGKPVTLSCSQTLNHNVMYWYQQKSSQAPKLLFHYYDKDFNNEADTPDNFQSRRPNTSFCFLDIRSPGLGDTAMYLCATSTSGLAGRDTQYFGPGTRLTVL.

The gene calls are TRBV5-6 and TRBJ2-1, with TRBD2 matching 8 bases. CDR1 is SGHDT, CDR2 YYEEEE, per germline. There are 16 residues in the CDR3. The V segment lost 0 bases and the J segment 3 bases; nucleotides outside the gene matches: 5. CDR3 nucleotides: TGTGCCAGCAGCTTGGACCGAACTAGCGGCTACAATGAGCAGTTCTTC. Its translation: CASSLDRTSGYNEQFF.

The chain is built from TRBV6-5 and TRBJ1-2; D is unresolved. V lost 5 bases and J lost 8, with 15 bases in between. CDR1 is MNHEY and CDR2 is SVGAGI in the germline V gene. The CDR3 runs to 13 residues. CDR3 nucleotides: TGTGCCAGCAGTCCCCGACCCGGGGTAGGCTACACCTTC. This codes for CASSPRPGVGYTF.

Only a few counts were recorded for this clone. The rearrangement uses TRBV5-1 and TRBJ2-1; 7 bases align to TRBD2. The CDR3 is 16 residues long. The V gene's germline CDR1 is SGHRS and CDR2 YFSETQ. The V gene end was trimmed by 4 bases and the J gene end by 0 bases; junction bases not matched to a gene: 7. CDR3 loop: CASSGGGGSSYNEQFF. CDR3 nucleotide sequence: TGCGCCAGCAGCGGGGGAGGCGGGAGCTCCTACAATGAGCAGTTCTTC.

This clone was counted a few times. The rearrangement links TRBV19 to TRBJ1-1; no firm D call. V lost 0 bases, J lost 3 bases, and 5 bases lay in between. Germline assignment: CDR1 LNHDA and CDR2 SQIVND (reference sequence). The CDR3 totals 13 residues. CDR3 bases: TGTGCCAGTAGTATAGAGTCAGACACTGAAGCTTTCTTT. It specifies CASSIESDTEAFF.

J is TRBJ2-3 and V is TRBV7-9; 14 bases are shared with TRBD2. CDR1 SEHNR and CDR2 FQNEAQ come from the germline V gene (reference sequence). CDR3 size: 15 residues. V lost 10 bases and J lost 2; bases outside the gene matches: 5. This CDR3 is CATGLAGDYTDTQYF. CDR3 nucleotide sequence: TGTGCCACGGGACTAGCGGGGGACTACACAGATACGCAGTATTTT.

The chain employs TRBV19 and TRBJ1-2; TRBD1 might be the D (6 bases). The CDR3 contains 13 residues. The V gene's germline CDR1 is LNHDA and CDR2 SQIVND (reference sequence). The V end lost 7 bases, the J end lost 4 bases, and 13 bases lay between the germline ends. The chain's CDR3 is CASTTGHLYGYTF. The CDR3 bases are TGTGCCAGTACCACGGGACACCTCTATGGCTACACCTTC.

V usage is TRBV7-2 and J usage is TRBJ2-7, with TRBD2 identical over 7 bases. This CDR3 region has 16 residues. In germline, CDR1 is SGHTA, CDR2 FQGNSA. Trimming removed 1 base from V and 0 bases from J; junction bases left unmatched: 6. The chain's CDR3 is CASSLVMSGTSYEQYF. CDR3 DNA sequence: TGTGCCAGCAGCTTAGTTATGAGCGGGACCTCCTACGAGCAGTACTTC.